The 9 T cell receptor beta chains below come from one sample, sequenced in a study of read filtering for tumor transcriptome and immune sequencing. This library used roughly 400 ng RNA and molecular barcoded adaptors spanning alpha/delta and beta/gamma chains. TCRdb reprocessed the reads via MiXCR and lists one record per CDR3 protein. The table shows roughly 130,000 distinct CDR3 sequences, with about an eighth occurring only once. The sequenced sample consisted of a population of CD138-negative cells sorted from bone marrow. The receptor set was obtained from a donor aged 40 or over with multiple myeloma.

This clonotype was counted ten times or more. The chain has TRBV3-1 and TRBJ1-1; TRBD1 might be the D (6 bases). Germline CDR1 is LGHDT and CDR2 is YNNKEL (reference sequence). CDR3 size: 13 residues. Trimming pared 4 bases from V and 4 bases from J, leaving 10 bases between. CDR3 sequence reads: CASSRRGGTEAFF. The DNA of the CDR3 is TGTGCCAGCAGCCGGCGAGGGGGCACTGAAGCTTTCTTT.

This clonotype was observed many times. The V gene is TRBV12-3 or TRBV12-4, the J gene TRBJ1-6; 7 bases match TRBD1. The trim removed 6 bases at V and 7 bases at J, leaving 9 bases unmatched. CDR3 length: 15 residues. CDR3 residues: CASRRNDRANSPLHF. The DNA of the CDR3 is TGTGCCAGCAGGCGGAACGACAGGGCGAATTCACCCCTCCACTTT.

This clonotype was seen repeatedly, ten times or more. V usage is TRBV7-2 and J usage is TRBJ1-5; TRBD1 matches 9 bases. Germline V gives CDR1 SGHTA, CDR2 FQGNSA. CDR3 length: 14 residues. With V trimmed by 4 bases and J by 9 bases, 7 bases remained unmatched. In DNA, the CDR3 is TGTGCCAGCAGCTCACAGGGGGCCAGTGGGCCCCAGCATTTT. Translation: CASSSQGASGPQHF.

At least ten counts were recorded for this clonotype. The rearrangement uses TRBV7-2 and TRBJ2-3, with 8 bases aligning to TRBD2. The CDR3 extends over 17 amino acids. Germline CDR1 SGHTA, CDR2 FQGNSA. Trimming removed 5 bases from V and 2 bases from J; junction bases left unmatched: 12. CDR3 bases: TGTGCCAGCAGCCCTACTGGCGGGGGGCCTTCCACAGATACGCAGTATTTT. Amino acid sequence: CASSPTGGGPSTDTQYF. Together with reference TRBV7-2 and TRBJ2-3, the CDR3 gives the full variable domain: GAGVSQSPSNKVTEKGKDVELRCDPISGHTALYWYRQSLGQGLEFLIYFQGNSAPDKSGLPSDRFSAERTGGSVSTLTIQRTQQEDSAVYLCASSPTGGGPSTDTQYFGPGTRLTVL.

This sequence joins TRBV12-3 or TRBV12-4 and TRBJ2-7, with D possibly matching TRBD1 (5 bases). The CDR3 loop spans 11 amino acids. The ends were cut back, 6 bases at V and 6 bases at J, with 9 bases in the middle. CDR3 protein: CASSLQAEQYF. CDR3 coding DNA: TGTGCCAGCAGCTTACAGGCCGAGCAGTACTTC.

This clonotype was detected many times. The gene calls are TRBV12-2 and TRBJ1-1; the table's D call of TRBD1 was not tested on the DNA. TRBV12-2 is reported as a pseudogene. This CDR3 has 15 residues. The CDR3 DNA sequence: TGTGCAAGTCGCTTAGCGGAGGACAGGAGAACTGAAGCTTTCTTT. The encoded protein is CASRLAEDRRTEAFF.

The CDR3 is CASSSPDQGETQYF. Here the CDR3 DNA reads TGTGCCAGCAGCTCCCCGGACCAGGGGGAGACCCAGTACTTC. The chain is built from TRBV5-5 and TRBJ2-5, with D tentatively TRBD1 (6 bases). The CDR3 is 14 residues long. The V end lost 3 bases, the J end lost 5 bases, and 14 bases lay between the germline ends. Germline values: CDR1 SGHKS, CDR2 YYEKEE (reference sequence).

This clonotype was counted only a few times. The chain combines TRBV29-1 with TRBJ1-5, with D maybe TRBD1 (5 bases). Between the trimmed V and J ends, which lost 5 bases and 5 bases, there was a span of 13 bases. The CDR3 length is 13 residues. Germline CDR1 reads SQVTM; CDR2 reads ANQGSEA. CDR3 sequence: CSVRVGEDQPQHF. The DNA of the CDR3 is TGCAGCGTTAGAGTGGGGGAAGATCAGCCCCAGCATTTT.

As concerns this clonotype: This may arise from a read error, as a much more abundant clone is one base away. CDR3 sequence reads: CGVRRANTEAFF. In nucleotides, the CDR3 is TGCGGCGTTCGCAGGGCGAACACTGAAGCTTTCTTT. The chain combines TRBV29-1 with TRBJ1-1, with D possibly TRBD1 on 5 matching bases. In germline, CDR1 is SQVTM, CDR2 ANQGSEA. The CDR3 is 12 residues long.